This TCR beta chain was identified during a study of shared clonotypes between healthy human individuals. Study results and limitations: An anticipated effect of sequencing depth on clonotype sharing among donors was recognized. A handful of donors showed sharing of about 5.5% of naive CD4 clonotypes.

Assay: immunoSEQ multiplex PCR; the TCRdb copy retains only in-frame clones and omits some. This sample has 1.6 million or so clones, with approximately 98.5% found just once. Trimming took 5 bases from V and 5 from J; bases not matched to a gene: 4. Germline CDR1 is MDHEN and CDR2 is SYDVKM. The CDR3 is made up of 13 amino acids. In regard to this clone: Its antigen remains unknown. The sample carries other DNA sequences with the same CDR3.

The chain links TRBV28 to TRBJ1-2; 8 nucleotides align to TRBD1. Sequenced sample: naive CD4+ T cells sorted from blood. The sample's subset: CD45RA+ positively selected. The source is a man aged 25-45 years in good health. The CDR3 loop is CASSRTGLYGYTF. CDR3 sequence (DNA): TGTGCCAGCAGTAGGACAGGGTTGTATGGCTACACCTTC.